The TCR beta chain described here comes from a study of T-cell reconstitution after alpha-beta-depleted transplantation in children (dated by TCRdb to the mid-2010s). At the level of the whole study: The study quantitatively tracked T-cell immune reconstitution after TCRalphabeta/CD19-depleted allogeneic hematopoietic cell transplantation in children using TCR repertoire profiling. Overall study outcomes, separate from this receptor: About two months after transplant, the apparently early recovery of alphabetaT-cell counts reportedly depended on just several hundred clones that had expanded rapidly and came from non-depleted graft cells. Over the following months the frequencies of hyperexpanded clones went down, and after one year T-cell counts and TCRbeta diversity were mostly credited to newly produced T cells. The high TCRbeta diversity at day 60 in some patients was ascribed to recipient T cells and intrathymic progenitors that had survived conditioning.

The CDR3 sequence holds 11 residues, the cysteine and phenylalanine included. The read is trimmed to its CDR3 DNA, 33 bases read in frame from base 1. V loses 1 base of germline sequence and J loses 6 bases, and the interval between the two ends is 6 bases. In the germline V gene (reference sequence), CDR1 corresponds to DFQATT and CDR2 to SNEGSKA. Reading the label with the study, this specimen's treatment or condition is: allogeneic hematopoietic cell transplantation with graft depleted of TCRalphabeta T cells and CD19 B cells. The children who served as transplant recipients had been given grafts of TCRalphabeta/CD19-depleted allogeneic hematopoietic cells. Comments on this clonotype: Its antigen has not been determined. Base qualities are missing; no much larger clone stands one base away.

The protocol used for the library was PCR. The instrument was an Illumina HiSeq 2500. TCR library preparation used molecular barcoding, with unique molecular identifiers applied to normalize quantification of the TCRbeta repertoire. The raw public data were reprocessed by TCRdb itself: fastp quality trimming at Q25, MiXCR clonotype calling, in-frame beta chains only. A single entry per CDR3 protein holds the most common genes and DNA from its merged rows. This sample has about 980,000 distinct CDR3 sequences in its table, and about 29% of those were observed once. The leading ten clones occupy around 30% of the sample.

The sample consisted of PBMCs, mostly from graft donor cells, taken 360 days after TCRalphabeta/CD19-depleted stem cell transplant. The rearranged segments are TRBV20-1 and TRBJ1-1, and perhaps TRBD1 as D gene, on 5 matching bases. The TCR sequence derives from a boy under three years old who had a stem cell transplant for SCID, so the T cells may come from the graft donor. The CDR3 in this case is CSARGDPEAFF. The DNA is TGCAGTGCTAGAGGGGACCCTGAAGCTTTCTTT.